A single sample gave rise to the 7 T cell receptor beta chains below, sequenced in a study of blood T cell repertoires in COVID-19. The data were produced by immunoSEQ multiplex PCR, yet TCRdb's version contains in-frame clones alone and is incomplete. The top ten clones hold approximately 0.92% of a sample with 450,000 or so clones, roughly 90% of them seen once. Input material: peripheral blood. Every receptor here comes from a man aged 18 to 29 with COVID-19, enrolled during active disease.

V and J are TRBV18 and TRBJ2-7, with 10 bases matching TRBD1. V was clipped by 4 bases and J by 0 bases; unmatched bases: 3. The CDR3 totals 15 residues. The germline CDR1 and CDR2 sequences are KGHSH and LQKENI. DNA for the CDR3: TGTGCCAGCTCACGGACAGGGGGGAGCTCCTACGAGCAGTACTTC. Translation: CASSRTGGSSYEQYF.

This sequence joins TRBV6-5 and TRBJ2-5; unclear D gene. V was cut by 6 bases and J by 5 bases, with 16 bases left in between. The CDR3 totals 14 residues. The germline CDR1 and CDR2 sequences are MNHEY and SVGAGI. The CDR3 sequence: CASSRRAHRETQYF. The CDR3 nucleotides are TGTGCCAGCAGCCGAAGAGCGCATAGGGAGACCCAGTACTTC.

CDR3 sequence (DNA): TGTGCCTGGACCCTGACGGCGGTCCCCGGGGAGCTGTTTTTT. Its translation: CAWTLTAVPGELFF. The J gene is TRBJ2-2, the V gene TRBV30; unclear D gene. The CDR3 extends over 14 amino acids. V was trimmed by 4 bases and J by 6 bases, leaving 15 bases between them. Germline V gene lookup returns CDR1 GTSNPN and CDR2 SVGIG (reference sequence).

The gene calls are TRBV30 and TRBJ1-2; 8 nucleotides align to TRBD1. After removal of 1 base from V and 5 bases from J, the junction contained 6 bases not matched to a gene. The germline CDR1 and CDR2 sequences are GTSNPN and SVGIG (reference sequence). The CDR3 extends over 14 amino acids. The CDR3 nucleotides are TGTGCCTGGAGTGGCGGGCAGGGGGCGTATGGCTACACCTTC. Translated, it gives CAWSGGQGAYGYTF.

A word on this clone: A junction boundary mismatches the germline segment, possibly from a read error. V is TRBV7-7 and J is TRBJ1-2; D remains ambiguous. The germline V gene encodes CDR1 SSHAT and CDR2 FNYEAQ (reference sequence). This CDR3 region has 17 residues. The DNA of the CDR3 is TGTGCTAGCAGCTTTTTCCCAAGCTGGCCAAGACTTTATGGCTACACCTTC. Translation gives CASSFFPSWPRLYGYTF.

This chain links TRBV5-1 with TRBJ2-1; D is unclear. CDR3 length equals 15 residues. Germline CDR1 is SGHRS and CDR2 is YFSETQ. V was shortened by 2 bases and J by 5 bases, with 14 bases between the two germline ends. The CDR3 DNA is TGCGCCAGCAGCTTAGCGCGCGTTGGTAACAATGAGCAGTTCTTC. Its translation is CASSLARVGNNEQFF.

In the case of this clone: At one end, the junction sequence differs from germline, possibly due to a read error. The chain links TRBV2 to TRBJ2-2; 8 bases align to TRBD2. Germline V gene sequence: CDR1 SNHLY, CDR2 FYNNEI. This CDR3 region has 14 residues. The CDR3: CASTELAEGGELFF. CDR3 sequence (DNA): TGTGCCAGCACTGAACTAGCGGAAGGCGGGGAGCTGTTTTTT.